The 10 T cell receptor beta chains listed next were all sequenced from one sample in a study of blood T cell repertoires in COVID-19. Data came from immunoSEQ multiplex PCR; TCRdb stores just in-frame clones and leaves some out. The table includes 350,000 to 450,000 clones, just over 90% detected once. Sequencing input: PBMCs or T cells enriched from blood (not recorded which). The receptors come from a middle-aged woman who had been exposed to COVID-19.

The chain combines TRBV5-1 with TRBJ2-5, with 12 bases matching TRBD1. The CDR3 has 16 residues. The germline CDR1 and CDR2 sequences are SGHRS and YFSETQ. Unmatched junction bases numbered 6, after V lost 2 bases and J lost 4 bases. The CDR3 is CASSFRDRGRGETQYF. The CDR3 nucleotides are TGCGCCAGCAGCTTTCGGGACAGGGGGCGGGGAGAGACCCAGTACTTC.

This clone was observed once. V and J are TRBV7-9 and TRBJ1-1; 8 bases align to TRBD1. With 5 bases clipped from V and 1 base from J, the junction kept 3 bases outside the gene matches. The CDR3 is 14 residues long. Germline assignment: CDR1 SEHNR and CDR2 FQNEAQ (reference sequence). CDR3 bases: TGTGCCAGCAGCAGGACAGGGAAGAACACTGAAGCTTTCTTT. Encoded protein: CASSRTGKNTEAFF. Based on the CDR3 plus reference TRBV7-9 and TRBJ1-1, the full variable domain is DTGVSQNPRHKITKRGQNVTFRCDPISEHNRLYWYRQTLGQGPEFLTYFQNEAQLEKSRLLSDRFSAERPKGSFSTLEIQRTEQGDSAMYLCASSRTGKNTEAFFGQGTRLTVV.

The V gene is TRBV12-5, the J gene TRBJ2-5; possibly TRBD1 for D (6 bases). Germline CDR1 LGHNT, CDR2 FRNRAP. The CDR3 totals 13 residues. V lost 6 bases and J lost 3, with 11 bases in between. CDR3 coding DNA: TGTGCTAGTGGCGGCTGGACAGAAGAGACCCAGTACTTC. This codes for CASGGWTEETQYF.

CDR3 amino acids: CASSDLGPSVASLNEKLFF. The CDR3 nucleotides are TGTGCCAGCAGTGACTTGGGGCCCTCCGTCGCGTCCTTAAATGAAAAACTGTTTTTT. V gene TRBV6-4 combines with J gene TRBJ1-4; the D gene is possibly TRBD1 (5 bases). V was clipped by 1 base and J by 5 bases, with 23 bases between them. The CDR3 extends over 19 amino acids. Per germline, CDR1 MRHNA and CDR2 SNTAGT.

CDR3 protein: CASNNRGKTGELFF. The CDR3 DNA is TGTGCCAGTAACAACAGGGGGAAGACCGGGGAGCTGTTTTTT. This sequence joins TRBV19 and TRBJ2-2; the match to TRBD1 covers 8 bases. V lost 7 bases, J lost 5 bases, and 6 bases stayed unmatched. CDR1 is LNHDA, CDR2 SQIVND, per germline (reference sequence). The CDR3 sequence is 14 residues long. Combining the CDR3 with reference TRBV19 and TRBJ2-2 gives the whole variable domain DGGITQSPKYLFRKEGQNVTLSCEQNLNHDAMYWYRQDPGQGLRLIYYSQIVNDFQKGDIAEGYSVSREKKESFPLTVTSAQKNPTAFYLCASNNRGKTGELFFGEGSRLTVL.

This chain uses TRBV12-3 or TRBV12-4 with TRBJ1-5, with D hard to call. This CDR3 region has 13 residues. Trimming removed 7 bases from V and 8 bases from J, with 15 bases in between. CDR3 DNA sequence: TGTGCCAGCACTCTGGCGGGGTGGGAGCCCCAGCATTTT. This codes for CASTLAGWEPQHF.

V gene TRBV6-5 combines with J gene TRBJ2-7; the D gene is possibly TRBD2 (5 bases). This CDR3 comprises 12 residues. V lost 6 bases, J lost 9 bases, and 15 bases lay in between. Germline V gene lookup returns CDR1 MNHEY and CDR2 SVGAGI. The CDR3 nucleotides read TGTGCCAGCAGCCGGGGTGGTTCGGGGCAGTACTTC. It specifies CASSRGGSGQYF.

The genes are TRBV12-3 or TRBV12-4 and TRBJ1-2; no clear D gene. CDR3 size: 12 residues. V was pared by 7 bases and J by 8 bases, with 14 bases between. The CDR3 is CASTSGGRGYTF. The DNA for the CDR3 is TGTGCCAGCACTTCGGGCGGGAGGGGCTACACCTTC.

The chain is built from TRBV7-9 and TRBJ1-1, with a possible D match to TRBD1 (5 bases). Trimming shortened V by 1 base and J by 3 bases, and 9 bases separated the two germline ends. Germline loops: CDR1 SEHNR, CDR2 FQNEAQ (reference sequence). This CDR3 comprises 14 residues. In DNA form, the CDR3 reads TGTGCCAGCAGCTTAGTTGGGGGGTACACTGAAGCTTTCTTT. Its protein is CASSLVGGYTEAFF.

This clone was picked up one time. The chain combines TRBV27 with TRBJ1-4, with D tentatively TRBD1 (5 bases). The CDR3 has 15 amino acids. V lost 3 bases to trimming and J lost 7 bases, with 15 bases between them. Germline CDR1 reads MNHEY; CDR2 reads SMNVEV (reference sequence). CDR3 in amino acids: CASSLGRTRGEKLFF. Written as DNA, the CDR3 is TGTGCCAGCAGTTTGGGACGGACTAGGGGTGAAAAACTGTTTTTT.